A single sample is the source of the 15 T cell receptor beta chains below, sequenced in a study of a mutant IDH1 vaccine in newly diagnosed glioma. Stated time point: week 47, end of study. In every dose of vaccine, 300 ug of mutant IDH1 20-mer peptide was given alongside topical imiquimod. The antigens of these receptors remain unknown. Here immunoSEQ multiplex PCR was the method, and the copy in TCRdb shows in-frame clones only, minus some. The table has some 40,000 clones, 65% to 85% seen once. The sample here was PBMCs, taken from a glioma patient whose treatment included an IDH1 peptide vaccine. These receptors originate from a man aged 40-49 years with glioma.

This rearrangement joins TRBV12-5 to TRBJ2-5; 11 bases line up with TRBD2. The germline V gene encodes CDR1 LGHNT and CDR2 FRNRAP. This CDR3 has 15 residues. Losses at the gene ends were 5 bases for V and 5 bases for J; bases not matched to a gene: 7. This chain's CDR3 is CASGPLAGGGETQYF. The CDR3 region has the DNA TGTGCTAGTGGTCCCTTAGCGGGAGGGGGGGAGACCCAGTACTTC. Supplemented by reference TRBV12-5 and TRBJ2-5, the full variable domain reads DARVTQTPRHKVTEMGQEVTMRCQPILGHNTVFWYRQTMMQGLELLAYFRNRAPLDDSGMPKDRFSAEMPDATLATLKIQPSEPRDSAVYFCASGPLAGGGETQYFGPGTRLLVL.

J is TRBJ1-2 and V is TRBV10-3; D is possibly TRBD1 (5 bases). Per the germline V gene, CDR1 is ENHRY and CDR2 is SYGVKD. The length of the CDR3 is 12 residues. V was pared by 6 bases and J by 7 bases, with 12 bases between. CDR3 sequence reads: CAISLDIGGYTF. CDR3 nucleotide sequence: TGTGCCATCAGCTTGGACATCGGTGGCTACACCTTC.

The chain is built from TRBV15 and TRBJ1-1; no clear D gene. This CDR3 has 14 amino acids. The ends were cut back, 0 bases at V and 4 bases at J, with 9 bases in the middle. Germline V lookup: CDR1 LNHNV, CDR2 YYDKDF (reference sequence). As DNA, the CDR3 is TGTGCCACCAGCAGAGATATTATGGGCACTGAAGCTTTCTTT. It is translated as CATSRDIMGTEAFF.

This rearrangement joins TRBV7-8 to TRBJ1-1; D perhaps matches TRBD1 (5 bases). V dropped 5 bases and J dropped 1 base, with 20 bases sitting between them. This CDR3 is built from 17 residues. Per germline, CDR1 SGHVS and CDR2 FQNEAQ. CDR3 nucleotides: TGTGCCAGCAGCGCACCGGGCGCAGGGTGGAAGAACACTGAAGCTTTCTTT. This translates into CASSAPGAGWKNTEAFF.

CDR3 in DNA: TGCGCCAGCAGCCAAGCCCCTTTGACTAGAACCGATCCCTACGAGCAGTACTTC. Translating it yields CASSQAPLTRTDPYEQYF. V usage is TRBV4-1 and J usage is TRBJ2-7, with D possibly being TRBD2 (6 bases). The CDR3 length is 18 residues. Germline CDR1 and CDR2: MGHRA and YSYEKL. V lost 1 base, J lost 2 bases, and 21 bases lay in between.

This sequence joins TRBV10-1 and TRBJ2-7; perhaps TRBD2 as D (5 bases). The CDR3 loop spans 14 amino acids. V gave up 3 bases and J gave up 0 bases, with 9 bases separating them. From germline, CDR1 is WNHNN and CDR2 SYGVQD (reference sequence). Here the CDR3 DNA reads TGCGCCAGCAGTGACGGCGGAGGCTCCTACGAGCAGTACTTC. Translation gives CASSDGGGSYEQYF.

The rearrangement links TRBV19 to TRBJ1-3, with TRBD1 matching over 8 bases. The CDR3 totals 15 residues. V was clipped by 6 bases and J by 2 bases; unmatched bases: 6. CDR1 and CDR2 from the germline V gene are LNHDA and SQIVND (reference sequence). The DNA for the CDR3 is TGTGCCAGTAGGCCCCAGACAGGGGCTGGAAACACCATATATTTT. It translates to CASRPQTGAGNTIYF.

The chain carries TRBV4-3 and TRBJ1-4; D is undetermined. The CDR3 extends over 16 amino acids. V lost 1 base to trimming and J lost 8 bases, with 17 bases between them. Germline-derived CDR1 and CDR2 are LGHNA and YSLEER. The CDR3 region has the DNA TGCGCCAGCAGCCAAGCCCAGCCCAGAGCGAGCGAAAAACTGTTTTTT. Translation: CASSQAQPRASEKLFF.

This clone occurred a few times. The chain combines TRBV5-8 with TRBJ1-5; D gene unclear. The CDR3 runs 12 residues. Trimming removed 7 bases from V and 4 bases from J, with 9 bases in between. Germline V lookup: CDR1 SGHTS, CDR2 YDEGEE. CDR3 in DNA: TGTGCCAGCGCGCCGGCGAATCAGCCCCAGCATTTT. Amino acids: CASAPANQPQHF.

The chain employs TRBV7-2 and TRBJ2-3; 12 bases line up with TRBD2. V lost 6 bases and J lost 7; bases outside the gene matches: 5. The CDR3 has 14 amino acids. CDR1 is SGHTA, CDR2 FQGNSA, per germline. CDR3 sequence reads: CASSTTSGRNTQYF. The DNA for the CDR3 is TGTGCCAGCAGTACGACTAGCGGGAGAAATACGCAGTATTTT. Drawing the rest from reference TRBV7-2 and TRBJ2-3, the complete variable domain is GAGVSQSPSNKVTEKGKDVELRCDPISGHTALYWYRQSLGQGLEFLIYFQGNSAPDKSGLPSDRFSAERTGGSVSTLTIQRTQQEDSAVYLCASSTTSGRNTQYFGPGTRLTVL.

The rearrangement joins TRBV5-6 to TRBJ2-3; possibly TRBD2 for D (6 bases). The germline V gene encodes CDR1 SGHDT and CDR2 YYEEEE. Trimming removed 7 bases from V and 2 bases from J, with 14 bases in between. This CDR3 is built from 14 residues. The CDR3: CASGRGLVTDTQYF. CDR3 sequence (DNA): TGTGCCAGCGGCCGGGGGTTAGTCACAGATACGCAGTATTTT.

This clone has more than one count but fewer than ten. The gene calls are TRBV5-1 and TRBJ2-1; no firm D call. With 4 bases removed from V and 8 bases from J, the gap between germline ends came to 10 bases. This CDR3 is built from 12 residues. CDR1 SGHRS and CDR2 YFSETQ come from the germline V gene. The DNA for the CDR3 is TGCGCCAGCAGCCTCAACTCGGATGAGCAGTTCTTC. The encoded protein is CASSLNSDEQFF.

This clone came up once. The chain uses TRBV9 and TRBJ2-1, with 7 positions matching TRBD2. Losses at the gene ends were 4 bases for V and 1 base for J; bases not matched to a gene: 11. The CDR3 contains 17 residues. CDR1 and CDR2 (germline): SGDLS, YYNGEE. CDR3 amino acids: CASSPRGRELSYNEQFF. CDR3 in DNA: TGTGCCAGCAGCCCCAGAGGGCGGGAGCTATCCTACAATGAGCAGTTCTTC.

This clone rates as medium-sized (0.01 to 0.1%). The CDR3 bases are TGTGCCAGCAGCCCCGGGGGGGGCAATCAGCCCCAGCATTTT. Protein: CASSPGGGNQPQHF. The chain is built from TRBV4-2 and TRBJ1-5; D is perhaps TRBD1 (5 bases). Trimming shortened V by 4 bases and J by 2 bases, and 9 bases separated the two germline ends. Germline CDR1 is LGHNA and CDR2 is YNFKEQ. The CDR3 loop spans 14 amino acids.

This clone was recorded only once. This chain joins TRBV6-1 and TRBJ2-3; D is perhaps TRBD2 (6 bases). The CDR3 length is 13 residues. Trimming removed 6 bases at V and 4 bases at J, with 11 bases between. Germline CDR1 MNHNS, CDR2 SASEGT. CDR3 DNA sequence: TGTGCCAGCAGGCCTTGGGAGGCAGATACGCAGTATTTT. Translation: CASRPWEADTQYF.